Listed below are T cell receptor beta chains from one sample, sequenced in a study of blood T cell repertoires in COVID-19. Assay used: immunoSEQ multiplex PCR; TCRdb lists only in-frame clones, some missing. The table includes 150,000 to 180,000 clones, about 89% detected once. The sequenced sample consisted of peripheral blood. The receptors here all came from a middle-aged man with acute or convalescent COVID-19. CDR3s include the opening cysteine and the closing phenylalanine or tryptophan. The D gene is left open where the match is weak.

>TRBV10-2|TRBD1|TRBJ2-7
TGCGCCAGCAGTGCGACCGGGACAGGGGGAAGTGAGCAGTACTTC
CASSATGTGGSEQYF
>TRBV4-2|.|TRBJ1-1
TGTGCCAGCAGCCAAGGTCAGGGGAGAAGGGACACTGAAGCTTTCTTT
CASSQGQGRRDTEAFF
>TRBV12-3/TRBV12-4|TRBD1|TRBJ1-1
TGTGCCAGCACCATACAGGGGGTTACTGAAGCTTTCTTT
CASTIQGVTEAFF
>TRBV12-3/TRBV12-4|.|TRBJ2-5
TGTGCCAGCAGTTCGGGACTTCAAGAGACCCAGTACTTC
CASSSGLQETQYF
>TRBV19|TRBD1|TRBJ1-2
TGTGCCAGTAGTCTCAATATAGCCGGGACAGTGAACTATGGCTACACCTTC
CASSLNIAGTVNYGYTF
>TRBV3-1/TRBV3-2|TRBD2|TRBJ2-1
TGTGCCAGCAGCACCCGACTAGCGGGAGGGACCTACAATGAGCAGTTCTTC
CASSTRLAGGTYNEQFF
>TRBV2|.|TRBJ1-5
TGTGCCAGCAGATCCCTTAGCAATCAGCCCCAGCATTTT
CASRSLSNQPQHF
>TRBV5-5|.|TRBJ1-1
TGTGCCAGCAGCTTAGGGGTTGGCACTGAAGCTTTCTTT
CASSLGVGTEAFF
>TRBV7-2|TRBD1|TRBJ1-6
TGTGCCAGCAGCTCCCTGACAGGGAGTAATTCACCCCTCCACTTT
CASSSLTGSNSPLHF
>TRBV15|TRBD1|TRBJ1-2
TGTGCCACCAGCAGCGGGACAGCTCACTATGGCTACACCTTC
CATSSGTAHYGYTF
>TRBV7-2|.|TRBJ1-3
TGTGCCAGCAGCGAACAGGGATTTGGAAACACCATATATTTT
CASSEQGFGNTIYF
>TRBV4-2|TRBD1|TRBJ1-5
TGTGCCAGCAGCCAAGATTTTACAGGGGGCGATCAGCCCCAGCATTTT
CASSQDFTGGDQPQHF
>TRBV6-5|TRBD1|TRBJ1-6
TGTGCCAGCAAACTACAGGGGGCGCCGAATTCACCCCTCCACTTT
CASKLQGAPNSPLHF